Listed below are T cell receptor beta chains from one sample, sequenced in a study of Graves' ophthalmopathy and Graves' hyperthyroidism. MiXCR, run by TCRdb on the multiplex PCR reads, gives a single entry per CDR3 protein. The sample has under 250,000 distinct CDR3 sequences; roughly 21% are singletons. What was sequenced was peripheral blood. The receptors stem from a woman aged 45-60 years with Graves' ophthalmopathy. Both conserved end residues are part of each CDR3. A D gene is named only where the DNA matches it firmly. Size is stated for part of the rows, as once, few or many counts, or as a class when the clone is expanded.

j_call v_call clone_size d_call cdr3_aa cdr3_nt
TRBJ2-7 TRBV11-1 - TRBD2 CASSRATSGEDFYEQYF TGTGCCAGCAGCCGGGCGACTAGCGGGGAGGACTTCTACGAGCAGTACTTC
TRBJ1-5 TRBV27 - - CASSLYPYPKQPQHF TGTGCCAGCAGTTTATATCCGTATCCCAAACAGCCCCAGCATTTT
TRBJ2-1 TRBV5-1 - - CASSIQEGGTYEQFF TGCGCCAGCAGCATTCAAGAGGGAGGAACCTACGAGCAGTTCTTC
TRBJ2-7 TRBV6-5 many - CASTRGTGSYEQYF TGTGCCAGCACGAGGGGAACTGGGTCCTACGAGCAGTACTTC
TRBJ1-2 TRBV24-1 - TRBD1 CATSEEGQGNYGYTF TGTGCCACCAGTGAAGAAGGACAGGGAAACTATGGCTACACCTTC
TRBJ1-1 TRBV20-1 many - CSASRDQNTEAFF TGCAGTGCTAGTCGGGACCAGAACACTGAAGCTTTCTTT
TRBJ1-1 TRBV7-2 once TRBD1 CASSLGTGSTEAFF TGTGCCAGCAGCTTAGGGACAGGGTCCACTGAAGCTTTCTTT
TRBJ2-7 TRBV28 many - CASSLRGNEQYF TGTGCCAGCAGTTTAAGGGGGAACGAGCAGTACTTC
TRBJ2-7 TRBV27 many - CASSLSGPRYEQYF TGTGCCAGCAGTTTATCAGGGCCCCGTTACGAGCAGTACTTC
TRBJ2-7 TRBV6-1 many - CASSENDGPYEQYF TGTGCCAGCAGTGAAAATGACGGACCGTACGAGCAGTACTTC
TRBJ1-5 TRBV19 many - CASSMQGVSNQPQHF TGTGCCAGTAGTATGCAAGGGGTTAGCAATCAGCCCCAGCATTTT
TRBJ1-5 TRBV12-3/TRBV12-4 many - CASSLSGSSNQPQHF TGTGCCAGCAGTTTGTCGGGGAGTAGCAATCAGCCCCAGCATTTT
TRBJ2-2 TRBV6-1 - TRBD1 CASRTGMWELFF TGTGCCAGCAGGACAGGGATGTGGGAGCTGTTTTTT
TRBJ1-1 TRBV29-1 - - CSVLGSVGNTEAFF TGCAGCGTTCTGGGTTCTGTGGGGAACACTGAAGCTTTCTTT
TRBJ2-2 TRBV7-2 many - CASSVDSSTGELFF TGTGCCAGCAGCGTGGACAGTTCTACCGGGGAGCTGTTTTTT
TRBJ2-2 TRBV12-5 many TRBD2 CASALLAERGGELFF TGTGCTAGTGCCTTACTAGCGGAGAGGGGCGGGGAGCTGTTTTTT
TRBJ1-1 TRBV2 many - CASTRQADTEAFF TGTGCCAGCACTAGACAGGCCGACACTGAAGCTTTCTTT
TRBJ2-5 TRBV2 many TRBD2 CASSPPGRASQETQYF TGTGCCAGCAGTCCACCAGGGAGGGCCAGCCAAGAGACCCAGTACTTC
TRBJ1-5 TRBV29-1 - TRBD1 CSVGTGNSNQPQHF TGCAGCGTCGGGACAGGGAATAGCAATCAGCCCCAGCATTTT
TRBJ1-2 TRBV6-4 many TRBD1 CASRESVRQGGRFYGYTF TGTGCCAGCAGGGAGTCAGTGAGGCAGGGGGGCCGGTTTTACGGCTACACCTTC
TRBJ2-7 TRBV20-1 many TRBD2 CSAMATSGRVYEQYF TGCAGTGCTATGGCGACTAGCGGGAGGGTTTACGAGCAGTACTTC
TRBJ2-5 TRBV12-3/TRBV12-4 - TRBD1 CASSSYLGQGGGQAQYF TGTGCCAGCAGTTCCTACCTCGGACAGGGGGGAGGCCAAGCCCAGTACTTC
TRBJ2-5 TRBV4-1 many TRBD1 CASSQDRTGRETQYF TGCGCCAGCAGCCAAGACCGGACAGGGAGGGAGACCCAGTACTTC
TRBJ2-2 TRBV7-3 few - CASSLVGGGELFF TGTGCCAGCAGCTTAGTCGGGGGCGGGGAGCTGTTTTTT
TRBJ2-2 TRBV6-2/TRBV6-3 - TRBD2 CASSYAGLAGGPASNTGELFF TGTGCCAGCAGTTACGCGGGACTAGCGGGAGGGCCGGCCTCGAACACCGGGGAGCTGTTTTTT
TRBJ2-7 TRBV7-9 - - CASSLVDGYEQYF TGTGCCAGCAGCTTAGTTGATGGCTACGAGCAGTACTTC
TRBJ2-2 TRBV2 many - CASSRAEGSNTGELFF TGTGCCAGCAGCCGTGCTGAGGGGTCAAACACCGGGGAGCTGTTTTTT
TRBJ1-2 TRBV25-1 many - CASPGYPLPPHYGYTF TGTGCCAGCCCAGGGTATCCCTTACCCCCGCACTATGGCTACACCTTC
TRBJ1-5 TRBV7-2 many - CASSPSRGGNQPQHF TGTGCCAGCTCGCCGAGCAGGGGAGGGAATCAGCCCCAGCATTTT
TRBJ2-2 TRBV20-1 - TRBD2 CSALGGLAGGKTNTGELFF TGCAGTGCTTTGGGGGGACTAGCGGGAGGGAAAACGAACACCGGGGAGCTGTTTTTT
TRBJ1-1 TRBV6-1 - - CASRRGMGEAFF TGTGCCAGCAGGCGGGGGATGGGAGAAGCTTTCTTT
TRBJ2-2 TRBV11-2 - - CASSLMGFRGSGELFF TGTGCCAGCAGCTTAATGGGATTCCGGGGTTCCGGGGAGCTGTTTTTT
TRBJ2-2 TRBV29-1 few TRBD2 CSVGRAGGPTGELFF TGCAGCGTAGGCAGGGCGGGAGGCCCCACCGGGGAGCTGTTTTTT
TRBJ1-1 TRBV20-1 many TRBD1 CSASPGTGGGTEAFF TGCAGTGCAAGTCCCGGGACAGGAGGGGGGACTGAAGCTTTCTTT
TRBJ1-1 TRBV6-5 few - CASSPRQADEAFF TGTGCCAGCAGTCCTCGACAGGCCGATGAAGCTTTCTTT
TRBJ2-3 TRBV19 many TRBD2 CASSSTRTSVGYTDTQYF TGTGCCAGTAGTTCAACACGGACTAGCGTGGGGTACACAGATACGCAGTATTTT
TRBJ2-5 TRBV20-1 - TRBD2 CSAPSGLAGLETQYF TGCAGTGCTCCATCGGGACTAGCGGGACTGGAGACCCAGTACTTC
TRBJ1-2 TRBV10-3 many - CAISESVDSTYGYTF TGTGCCATCAGTGAGTCTGTGGACAGTACCTATGGCTACACCTTC
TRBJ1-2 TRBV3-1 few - CASSQANGADSF TGTGCCAGCAGCCAAGCAAATGGAGCGGACAGCTTC
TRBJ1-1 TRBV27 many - CASSLQGRDTEAFF TGTGCCAGCAGTTTACAGGGTAGGGACACTGAAGCTTTCTTT
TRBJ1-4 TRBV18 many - CASSRSTDEKLFF TGTGCCAGCTCACGTTCGACAGACGAAAAACTGTTTTTT
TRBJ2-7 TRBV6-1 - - CASNSRDCTYEQYF TGTGCCAGCAACAGCCGGGACTGTACCTACGAGCAGTACTTC
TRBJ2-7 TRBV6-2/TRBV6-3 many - CASSPFLGKSYEQYF TGTGCCAGTAGTCCCTTTTTGGGAAAATCCTACGAGCAGTACTTC
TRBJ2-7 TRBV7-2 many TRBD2 CASSIGTSGTYEQYF TGTGCCAGCAGCATAGGGACTAGCGGGACCTACGAGCAGTACTTC
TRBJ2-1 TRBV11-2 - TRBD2 CASSPRLAFNEQFF TGTGCCAGCAGCCCCAGACTAGCATTCAATGAGCAGTTCTTC
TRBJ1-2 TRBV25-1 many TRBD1 CASSDPGQPYYGYTF TGTGCCAGCAGTGACCCGGGACAGCCCTACTATGGCTACACCTTC
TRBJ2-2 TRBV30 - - CAWSVISGNTGELFF TGTGCCTGGAGTGTAATTTCAGGGAACACCGGGGAGCTGTTTTTT
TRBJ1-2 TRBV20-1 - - CSAPVGANYGYTF TGCAGTGCCCCTGTGGGAGCTAACTATGGCTACACCTTC